Here is one T cell receptor beta chain with its context. Its antigen is not yet known. Nothing much larger sits one base from this clone, and base qualities are not available. The data were taken from a study of shared clonotypes between healthy human individuals (dated by TCRdb to about 2020). Background on the whole study: Three men and a couple of women, aged 18 to 49 years, made up the cohort. To estimate repertoire size and how much clonotypes are shared between individuals, the study performed deep sequencing of blood TCR repertoires from about five healthy adults. For each donor, three plates each were used for CD4 naive and CD4 memory, two plates were used for CD8 naive, and one plate was used for CD8 memory. Leukapheresis yielded between about 0.9 and 8.9 billion PBMCs per donor. To increase sequencing depth and limit assay-specific biases, different laboratories used diverse techniques to prepare libraries and sequence TCR repertoires.

Summary of the overall study and its limitations: Naive subsets generally had larger estimated clonotype richness than memory subsets. Incomplete sequencing was indicated by rarefaction of sorted-subset datasets, despite the large sequencing depth. Sampling was restricted to blood, and TCR repertoires in tissue are likely to differ from TCR repertoires in blood. Because the study included only a small number of donors, the genetic and exposure-history diversity represented was limited. Higher generation probabilities were observed for clonotypes shared by all four sorted-subset donors than for non-shared clonotypes. Pairwise subsampling led to the expectation that sequencing depth would affect the degree of clonotype sharing among donors. About 5% of naive CD4, roughly 3.5% of naive CD8, roughly 2.5% of memory CD4, and 0.4% of memory CD8 clonotypes were shared across a few donors.

TCR CDR3 regions were amplified from genomic DNA by multiplex PCR using the deep immunoSEQ assay. Genomic DNA extracted from each cell subset was distributed evenly over all wells of several immunoSEQ 96-well plates, and each plate served as one replicate. For sorted subsets, roughly 200 ng of genomic DNA, equivalent to 30,000 or so T cell genomes, went into each replicate PCR. Purified libraries were measured with a Qubit 3.0 fluorometer, size-checked on a Bioanalyzer 2100, and measured again with the KAPA Library Quantification kit. Every immunoSEQ 96-well plate was sequenced on a dedicated single-read 150-cycle Illumina NextSeq 550 flow cell. Per the authors' processing: Because the immunoSEQ output held only junctional sequences and lacked quality scores, the filtering could not match the filtering applied to full-length reads. To assign V/J genes and CDR3, sequences were annotated using PyIR, a Python wrapper for IgBLAST v1.9, with IMGT germline references. Reads were removed for weak V/J assignments (E-value above 1e-6), missing CDR3, stop codons, out-of-frame junctions, or ambiguous translated residues. A V3J clonotype was defined by an identical inferred V gene, J gene, and CDR3 amino acid sequence. Percentage overlap between repertoires was computed as shared unique clonotypes divided by the size of the smaller repertoire. Richness of each repertoire was evaluated using RTK rarefaction, the Chao1 estimator, and Recon v2.1 estimates of unobserved clonotypes. Generation probabilities for all TCRbeta clonotypes obtained by the gDNA method from four donors were computed using OLGA. TCRdb took over this immuneACCESS table, retaining in-frame rearrangements with V and J assigned. Such tables are incomplete; in checked studies, under half of the missing clones stem from an unresolved V gene, and the remainder is unexplained. V and J calls and clone size are given by that table; D and trimming were obtained from the DNA. The sample yields roughly 2.1 million clones; under 95% were counted once. The ten largest clones capture around 1.7% of the sample.

CD8 naive samples consisted of CD45RO-negative cells that were positively selected for CCR7, yielding a CD45RA+CCR7+ population without TemRA cells. The donors were healthy, HIV-negative adults who had no recently reported acute infections or vaccinations. All donors were Caucasian adults living in Nashville, Tennessee, USA. Blood was collected by leukapheresis, and PBMCs were isolated by Ficoll-Histopaque density gradient centrifugation and then cryopreserved in liquid nitrogen vapor phase. Purity and quantity of every magnetically sorted T cell population were checked by analytical flow cytometry. From each sorted fraction, genomic DNA was isolated and quantified by UV absorbance on a Nanodrop 2000c. From cysteine to phenylalanine, the CDR3 is 13 amino acids long. CDR3 DNA only is kept here, 39 bases in frame from base 1. Cut back by 2 bases and 14 bases, the V and J ends lie 15 bases apart. CDR1 and CDR2 are read off the germline V gene as SGHVS and FQNEAQ.

The V and J segments used are TRBV7-8 and TRBJ1-4; no D gene call is confident. The sample comprised naive CD8+ T cells from PBMCs. The meaning of the sample's cell subset or site label: CD45RA+CCR7+. The receptor comes from a man aged 18-30 years in good health. Some clones in this sample may be carry-over from other donors' samples. The bases read TGTGCCAGCAGCTTAAATTTTTTCGCGGGGCTGTTTTTT. It translates as CASSLNFFAGLFF.